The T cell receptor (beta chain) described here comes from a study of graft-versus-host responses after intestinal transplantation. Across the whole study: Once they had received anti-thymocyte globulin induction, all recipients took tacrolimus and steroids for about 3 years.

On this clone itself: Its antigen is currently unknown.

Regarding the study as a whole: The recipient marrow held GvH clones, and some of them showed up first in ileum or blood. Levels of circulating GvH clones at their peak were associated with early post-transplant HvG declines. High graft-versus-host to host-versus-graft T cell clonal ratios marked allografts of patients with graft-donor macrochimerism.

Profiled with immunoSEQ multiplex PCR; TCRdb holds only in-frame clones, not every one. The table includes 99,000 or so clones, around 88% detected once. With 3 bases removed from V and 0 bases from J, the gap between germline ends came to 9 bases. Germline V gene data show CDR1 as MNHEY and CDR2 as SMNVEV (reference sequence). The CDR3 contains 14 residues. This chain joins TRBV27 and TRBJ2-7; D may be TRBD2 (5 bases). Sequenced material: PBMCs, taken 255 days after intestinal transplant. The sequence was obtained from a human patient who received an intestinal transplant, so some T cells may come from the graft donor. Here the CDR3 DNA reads TGTGCCAGCAGTTTTGGCCGGGACTCCTACGAGCAGTACTTC. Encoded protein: CASSFGRDSYEQYF.